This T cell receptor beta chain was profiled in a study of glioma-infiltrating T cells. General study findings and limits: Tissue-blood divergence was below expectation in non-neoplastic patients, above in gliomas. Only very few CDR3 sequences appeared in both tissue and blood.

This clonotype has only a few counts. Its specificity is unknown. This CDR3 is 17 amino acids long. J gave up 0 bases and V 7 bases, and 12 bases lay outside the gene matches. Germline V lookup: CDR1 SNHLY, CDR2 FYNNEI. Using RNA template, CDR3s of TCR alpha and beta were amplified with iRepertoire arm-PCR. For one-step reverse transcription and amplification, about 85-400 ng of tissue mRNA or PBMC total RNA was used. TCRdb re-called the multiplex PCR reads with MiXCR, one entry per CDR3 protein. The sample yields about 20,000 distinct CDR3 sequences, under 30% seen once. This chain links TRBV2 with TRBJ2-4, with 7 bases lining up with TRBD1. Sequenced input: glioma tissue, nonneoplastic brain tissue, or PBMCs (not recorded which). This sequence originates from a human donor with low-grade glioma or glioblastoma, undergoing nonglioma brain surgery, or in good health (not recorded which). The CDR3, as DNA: TGTGCCAGCAAATGGAAGCTGGACAGGCTAGCCAAAAACATTCAGTACTTC. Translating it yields CASKWKLDRLAKNIQYF.